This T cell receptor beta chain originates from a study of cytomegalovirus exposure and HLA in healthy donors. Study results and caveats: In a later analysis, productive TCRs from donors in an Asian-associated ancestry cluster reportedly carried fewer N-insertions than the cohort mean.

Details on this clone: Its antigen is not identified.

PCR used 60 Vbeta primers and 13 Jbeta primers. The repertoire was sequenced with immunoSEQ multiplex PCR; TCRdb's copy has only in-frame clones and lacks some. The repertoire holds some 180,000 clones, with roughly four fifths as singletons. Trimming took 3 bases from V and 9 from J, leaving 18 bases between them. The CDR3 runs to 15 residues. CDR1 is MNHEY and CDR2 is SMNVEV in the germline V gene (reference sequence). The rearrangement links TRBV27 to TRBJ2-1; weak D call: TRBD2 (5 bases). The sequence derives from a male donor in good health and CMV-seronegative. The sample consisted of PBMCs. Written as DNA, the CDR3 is TGTGCCAGCAGTTTCTCCAACCGGGGAAGGCGTGAGCAGTTCTTC. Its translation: CASSFSNRGRREQFF.